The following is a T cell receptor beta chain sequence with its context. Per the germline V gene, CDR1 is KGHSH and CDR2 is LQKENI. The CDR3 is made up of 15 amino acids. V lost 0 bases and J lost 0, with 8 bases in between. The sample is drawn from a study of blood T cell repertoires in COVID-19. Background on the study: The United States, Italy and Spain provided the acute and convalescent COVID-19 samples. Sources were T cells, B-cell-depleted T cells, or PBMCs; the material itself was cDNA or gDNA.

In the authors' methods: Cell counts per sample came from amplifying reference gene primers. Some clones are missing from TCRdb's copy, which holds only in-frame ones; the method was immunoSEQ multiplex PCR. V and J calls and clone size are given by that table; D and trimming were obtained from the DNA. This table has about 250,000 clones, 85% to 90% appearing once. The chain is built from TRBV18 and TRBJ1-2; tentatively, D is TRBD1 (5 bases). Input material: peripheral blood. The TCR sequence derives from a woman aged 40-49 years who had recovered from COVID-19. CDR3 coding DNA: TGTGCCAGCTCACCACCGGGGGGTGCTAACTATGGCTACACCTTC. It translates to CASSPPGGANYGYTF.